Shown below are 27 T cell receptor beta chains from a single sample sequenced in a study of identical twins. Each CDR3 protein is one row after TCRdb ran MiXCR on the 5' RACE reads. This table has 1.5 million to 2 million distinct CDR3 sequences, more than 30% appearing once. Sequencing input: cord blood. The receptors originated from a newborn girl in good health.

Turning to this clonotype: One end of the junction varies from germline; a read error may be responsible. This rearrangement joins TRBV7-2 to TRBJ2-1; D uncertain. The length of the CDR3 is 13 residues. Germline CDR1 reads SGHTA; CDR2 reads FQGNSA. Written as DNA, the CDR3 is TGTGCCTGCAGCTACTTCTCCTACAATGAGCAGTTCTTC. Protein: CACSYFSYNEQFF.

Comments on this clonotype: A much larger clone sits a single nucleotide away, making a read error possible. The chain employs TRBV29-1 and TRBJ2-5; 9 bases line up with TRBD1. The germline gives CDR1 SQVTM, CDR2 ANQGSEA. The CDR3 runs 14 residues. Unmatched junction bases numbered 14, after V lost 4 bases and J lost 11 bases. The CDR3 nucleotides are TGCAGCGTTGGGGCACAGGGGGCAAGGAATGAGCAGTACTTC. It codes for CSVGAQGARNEQYF.

Notes on this clonotype: A much larger clone sits a single nucleotide away, making a read error possible. The chain combines TRBV6-2 or TRBV6-3 with TRBJ2-1, with TRBD2 matching over 8 bases. Per germline, CDR1 MNHEY and CDR2 SVGEGT. This CDR3 spans 15 amino acids. The J segment lost 4 bases and the V segment lost 2 bases, leaving 4 bases of the junction unmatched. CDR3 sequence: CASSYGSGGYNEQFF. Written as DNA, the CDR3 is TGTGCCAGCAGTTACGGGTCGGGGGGGTACAATGAGCAGTTCTTC.

V is TRBV6-1 and J is TRBJ1-5, with D uncertain. Trimming left V 3 bases short and J 0 bases short, with 12 bases between. This CDR3 is 16 amino acids long. Germline V lookup: CDR1 MNHNS, CDR2 SASEGT. As DNA, the CDR3 is TGTGCCAGCAGTGAGGGAGGGCAGAATAGCAATCAGCCCCAGCATTTT. Protein product: CASSEGGQNSNQPQHF.

This clonotype was picked up a small number of times. This chain connects TRBV12-5 to TRBJ1-2; TRBD1 agrees at 7 bases. Germline V gives CDR1 LGHNT, CDR2 FRNRAP. Germline trimming cut 6 bases from V and 4 bases from J; bases unmatched to any gene: 2. The CDR3 runs to 12 residues. Here the CDR3 reads CASGTGFYGYTF. The CDR3 region has the DNA TGTGCTAGTGGGACAGGGTTCTATGGCTACACCTTC. The full variable domain, its missing parts supplied by reference TRBV12-5 and TRBJ1-2, is DARVTQTPRHKVTEMGQEVTMRCQPILGHNTVFWYRQTMMQGLELLAYFRNRAPLDDSGMPKDRFSAEMPDATLATLKIQPSEPRDSAVYFCASGTGFYGYTFGSGTRLTVV.

To note about this clonotype: A much larger clone is a single base away; this may be a read error. The genes are TRBV5-5 and TRBJ2-5; 9 bases align to TRBD2. This CDR3 spans 15 amino acids. V was clipped by 4 bases and J by 11 bases; unmatched bases: 15. From germline, CDR1 is SGHKS and CDR2 YYEKEE (reference sequence). As DNA, the CDR3 is TGTGCCAGCAGCCCTGGACTAGCGTTCTACAATGAGCAGTACTTC. Translating gives CASSPGLAFYNEQYF.

This clonotype was found a few times. The J gene is TRBJ1-1, the V gene TRBV3-1; TRBD1 aligns across 9 bases. Germline V gene lookup returns CDR1 LGHDT and CDR2 YNNKEL (reference sequence). The CDR3 is 15 residues long. The V and J ends lost 4 bases and 3 bases, in that order; junction bases with no gene match: 6. The CDR3 region is CASSRAGQGYTEAFF. In DNA, the CDR3 is TGTGCCAGCAGCCGAGCGGGACAGGGTTACACTGAAGCTTTCTTT.

This rearrangement joins TRBV20-1 to TRBJ2-7, with D possibly TRBD1 on 5 matching bases. V shed 3 bases and J shed 4 bases, with 13 bases lying between them. Germline V gene data show CDR1 as DFQATT and CDR2 as SNEGSKA (reference sequence). There are 13 residues in the CDR3. The CDR3: CSASQGVAYEQYF. CDR3 nucleotide sequence: TGCAGTGCTAGTCAAGGGGTTGCTTACGAGCAGTACTTC.

The V gene is TRBV10-3, the J gene TRBJ2-1, with 8 bases aligning to TRBD2. Germline V CDR1 and CDR2: ENHRY, SYGVKD. The CDR3 covers 17 residues. Germline trimming cut 6 bases from V and 8 bases from J; bases unmatched to any gene: 18. The CDR3 nucleotides read TGTGCCATCAGCGGGCCCCGACACCGACTAGCGAGGGATGAGCAGTTCTTC. The encoded protein is CAISGPRHRLARDEQFF.

The V call is TRBV15, the J call TRBJ1-6; 10 bases agree with TRBD1. Germline V lookup: CDR1 LNHNV, CDR2 YYDKDF (reference sequence). The CDR3 has 18 amino acids. V lost 3 bases, J lost 4 bases, and 9 bases stayed unmatched. The CDR3 bases are TGTGCCACCAGCAGTAGGACAGGGGGAGTGGGGTATAATTCACCCCTCCACTTT. Encoded protein: CATSSRTGGVGYNSPLHF.

The chain joins TRBV20-1 to TRBJ2-7; tentatively, D is TRBD1 (5 bases). The CDR3 extends over 13 amino acids. Trimming removed 1 base at V and 2 bases at J, with 9 bases between. Germline V gene sequence: CDR1 DFQATT, CDR2 SNEGSKA (reference sequence). CDR3 nucleotides: TGCAGTGCTAGAGTGGTAGGGGCCTACGAGCAGTACTTC. This codes for CSARVVGAYEQYF.

This chain uses TRBV28 with TRBJ2-4; TRBD1 matches at 9 bases. V lost 8 bases to trimming and J lost 6 bases; unmatched junction nucleotides: 5. The germline CDR1 and CDR2 sequences are MDHEN and SYDVKM. The CDR3 runs to 13 residues. Written as DNA, the CDR3 is TGTGCCAGCTGGGAGACAGGGGGAAACATTCAGTACTTC. It specifies CASWETGGNIQYF. Complete variable domain (other parts from reference TRBV28 and TRBJ2-4): DVKVTQSSRYLVKRTGEKVFLECVQDMDHENMFWYRQDPGLGLRLIYFSYDVKMKEKGDIPEGYSVSREKKERFSLILESASTNQTSMYLCASWETGGNIQYFGAGTRLSVL.

This clonotype was counted only a few times. The chain combines TRBV5-1 with TRBJ1-1, with no clear D. The V end lost 5 bases, the J end lost 5 bases, and 16 bases lay between the germline ends. The CDR3 covers 14 residues. CDR1 is SGHRS, CDR2 YFSETQ, per germline. Here the CDR3 DNA reads TGCGCCAGCAGGGAGGGTCAGTGGAGGACTGAAGCTTTCTTT. Translated, it gives CASREGQWRTEAFF.

This clonotype was counted ten times or more. The chain recombines TRBV20-1 with TRBJ1-4; 8 bases align to TRBD1. The CDR3 is made up of 13 amino acids. CDR1 and CDR2 (germline): DFQATT, SNEGSKA (reference sequence). V lost 5 bases and J lost 5; bases outside the gene matches: 4. CDR3: CSARQGPNEKLFF. Here the CDR3 DNA reads TGCAGTGCTCGACAGGGGCCCAATGAAAAACTGTTTTTT.

In DNA form, the CDR3 reads TGTGCCAGCAGCCGCTTTGACGAGCAGTACTTC. Translating gives CASSRFDEQYF. This rearrangement joins TRBV7-2 to TRBJ2-7; D unresolved. The V and J ends lost 5 bases and 5 bases respectively, with 7 bases between them. Germline V gene data show CDR1 as SGHTA and CDR2 as FQGNSA. The CDR3 consists of 11 residues.

This clonotype was seen only a few times. This chain links TRBV27 with TRBJ2-1; D is uncertain. Trimming removed 8 bases from V and 0 bases from J, with 11 bases in between. Germline-derived CDR1 and CDR2 are MNHEY and SMNVEV (reference sequence). This CDR3 comprises 14 residues. DNA for the CDR3: TGTGCCAGCGGAGAGTCTGGCTCCTACAATGAGCAGTTCTTC. Its protein is CASGESGSYNEQFF.

This clonotype came up a few times. The rearrangement uses TRBV7-2 and TRBJ2-3; D is undetermined. V lost 5 bases, J lost 2 bases, and 11 bases lay in between. The CDR3 sequence is 14 residues long. Germline values: CDR1 SGHTA, CDR2 FQGNSA. The CDR3 sequence: CASSPPQYTDTQYF. CDR3 DNA sequence: TGTGCCAGCAGCCCCCCACAATACACAGATACGCAGTATTTT.

The J gene is TRBJ2-5, the V gene TRBV11-2; 9 bases map to TRBD2. The CDR3 has 13 amino acids. Germline CDR1 is SGHAT and CDR2 is FQNNGV. V lost 5 bases and J lost 11; bases outside the gene matches: 9. CDR3: CASSRGTSNEQYF. The CDR3 DNA reads TGTGCCAGCAGCCGTGGGACTAGCAATGAGCAGTACTTC.

At least ten counts were recorded for this clonotype. V is TRBV3-1 and J is TRBJ2-1; 8 nucleotides line up with TRBD2. CDR3 length: 15 residues. Trimming cost V 4 bases and J 1 base; bases outside gene matches: 3. Germline values: CDR1 LGHDT, CDR2 YNNKEL (reference sequence). The CDR3 region has the DNA TGTGCCAGCAGCCGGGGACTAGTATCCTACAATGAGCAGTTCTTC. This gives the protein CASSRGLVSYNEQFF.

This clonotype was counted a few times. V is TRBV20-1 and J is TRBJ2-1; D is possibly TRBD2 (7 bases). The CDR3 contains 17 residues. Trimming removed 2 bases at V and 0 bases at J, with 17 bases between. CDR1 is DFQATT, CDR2 SNEGSKA, per germline (reference sequence). CDR3 sequence reads: CSARPRGALSSYNEQFF. CDR3 coding DNA: TGCAGTGCTAGACCCCGGGGGGCCCTCTCCTCCTACAATGAGCAGTTCTTC.

This clonotype was seen a handful of times. V and J are TRBV7-9 and TRBJ2-1; TRBD2 aligns across 11 bases. The germline CDR1 and CDR2 sequences are SEHNR and FQNEAQ (reference sequence). The CDR3 totals 16 residues. Trimming took 2 bases from V and 4 from J; bases not matched to a gene: 4. The CDR3 region is CASSLPGLADYNEQFF. The CDR3 bases are TGTGCCAGCAGCTTACCGGGACTAGCGGATTACAATGAGCAGTTCTTC.

The gene calls are TRBV7-2 and TRBJ2-5; TRBD1 matches at 10 bases. Trimming removed 6 bases from V and 11 bases from J; junction bases left unmatched: 12. The CDR3 consists of 14 residues. The germline V gene has CDR1 SGHTA and CDR2 FQGNSA. The CDR3 here is CASSYKTGGTEQYF. DNA for the CDR3: TGTGCCAGCAGTTACAAGACAGGGGGCACGGAGCAGTACTTC.

This clonotype was detected a few times. V usage is TRBV5-1 and J usage is TRBJ2-5, with unresolved D. Trimming removed 0 bases at V and 2 bases at J, with 14 bases between. The V gene's germline CDR1 is SGHRS and CDR2 YFSETQ. The CDR3 totals 16 residues. The CDR3 nucleotides read TGCGCCAGCAGCTTGGTCCCGAGTTGGCCGCAAGAGACCCAGTACTTC. Protein sequence: CASSLVPSWPQETQYF.

This clonotype came up a few times. The genes are TRBV6-6 and TRBJ2-1; 9 positions agree with TRBD2. The CDR3 covers 15 residues. Per germline, CDR1 MNHNY and CDR2 SVGAGI (reference sequence). V lost 6 bases to trimming and J lost 8 bases; unmatched junction nucleotides: 11. As DNA, the CDR3 is TGTGCCAGCAGCCTGGGAGCGGGAGGCATGGATGAGCAGTTCTTC. Translation gives CASSLGAGGMDEQFF.

This clonotype has just a few counts. The chain links TRBV9 to TRBJ2-2, with 7 positions matching TRBD1. J gave up 2 bases and V 7 bases, and 8 bases lay outside the gene matches. The CDR3 totals 15 residues. Germline V lookup: CDR1 SGDLS, CDR2 YYNGEE. As DNA, the CDR3 is TGTGCCAGCGCCCAGGGACAGATTAACACCGGGGAGCTGTTTTTT. Its protein is CASAQGQINTGELFF.

The V and J genes are TRBV20-1 and TRBJ2-5, with 12 positions matching TRBD2. Trimming cost V 5 bases and J 2 bases; bases outside gene matches: 9. Germline CDR1 DFQATT, CDR2 SNEGSKA (reference sequence). The CDR3 is 16 amino acids. The CDR3 DNA reads TGCAGTGCTCGACCTAGCGGGGGGGAAGTTCAAGAGACCCAGTACTTC. It yields the protein CSARPSGGEVQETQYF.

This clonotype has more than one count but fewer than ten. The chain combines TRBV27 with TRBJ1-4; D gene ambiguous. The CDR3 runs to 11 residues. Germline assignment: CDR1 MNHEY and CDR2 SMNVEV (reference sequence). Trimming took 7 bases from V and 3 from J, leaving 3 bases between them. CDR3 DNA: TGTGCCAGCAAATCTAATGAAAAACTGTTTTTT. This gives the protein CASKSNEKLFF.